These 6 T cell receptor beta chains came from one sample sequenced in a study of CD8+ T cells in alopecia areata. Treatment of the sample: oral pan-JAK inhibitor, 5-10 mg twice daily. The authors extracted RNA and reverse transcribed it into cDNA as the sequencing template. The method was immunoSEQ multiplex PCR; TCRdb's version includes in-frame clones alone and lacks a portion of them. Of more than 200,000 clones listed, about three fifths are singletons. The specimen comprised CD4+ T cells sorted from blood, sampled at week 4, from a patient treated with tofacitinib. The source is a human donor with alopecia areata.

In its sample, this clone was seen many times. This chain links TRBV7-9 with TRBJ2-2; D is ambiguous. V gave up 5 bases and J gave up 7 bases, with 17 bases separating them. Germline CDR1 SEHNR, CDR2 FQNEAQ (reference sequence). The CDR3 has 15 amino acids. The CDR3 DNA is TGTGCCAGCAGCCTGGTTAGAGGTCCGGGCGGGGAGCTGTTTTTT. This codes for CASSLVRGPGGELFF.

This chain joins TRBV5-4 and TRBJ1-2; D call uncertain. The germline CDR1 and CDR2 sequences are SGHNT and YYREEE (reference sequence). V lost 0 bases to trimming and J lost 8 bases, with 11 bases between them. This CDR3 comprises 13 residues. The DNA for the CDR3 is TGTGCCAGCAGCTTGGAGATCCACGGAGGCTACACCTTC. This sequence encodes CASSLEIHGGYTF.

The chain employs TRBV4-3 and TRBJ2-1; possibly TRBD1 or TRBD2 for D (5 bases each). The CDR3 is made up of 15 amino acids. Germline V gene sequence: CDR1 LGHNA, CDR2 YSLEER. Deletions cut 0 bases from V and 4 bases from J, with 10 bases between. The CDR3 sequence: CASSQDRGRYNEQFF. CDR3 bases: TGCGCCAGCAGCCAAGACCGGGGACGATACAATGAGCAGTTCTTC.

CDR3 nucleotides: TGTGCCAGCAGCCGGACAGGGGAAGAGACCCAGTACTTC. This translates into CASSRTGEETQYF. The gene calls are TRBV11-1 and TRBJ2-5, with 9 bases matching TRBD1. Looked up from germline, CDR1 is SGHAT and CDR2 is FQDESV (reference sequence). The ends lost 5 bases at V and 3 bases at J; junction bases unmatched: 1. The CDR3 extends over 13 amino acids.

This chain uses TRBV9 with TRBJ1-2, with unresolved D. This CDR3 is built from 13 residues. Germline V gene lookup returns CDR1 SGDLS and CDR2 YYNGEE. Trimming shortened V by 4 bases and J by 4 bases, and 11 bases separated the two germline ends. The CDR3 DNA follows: TGTGCCAGCAGCAATGAGCCCCCCTATGGCTACACCTTC. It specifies CASSNEPPYGYTF.

In DNA form, the CDR3 reads TGCAGCGTTGTTGGGACTCCTACAGATACGCAGTATTTT. This encodes CSVVGTPTDTQYF. The chain recombines TRBV29-1 with TRBJ2-3; D is perhaps TRBD2 (6 bases). V was pared by 4 bases and J by 3 bases, with 11 bases between. Looked up from germline, CDR1 is SQVTM and CDR2 is ANQGSEA. The CDR3 length is 13 residues.